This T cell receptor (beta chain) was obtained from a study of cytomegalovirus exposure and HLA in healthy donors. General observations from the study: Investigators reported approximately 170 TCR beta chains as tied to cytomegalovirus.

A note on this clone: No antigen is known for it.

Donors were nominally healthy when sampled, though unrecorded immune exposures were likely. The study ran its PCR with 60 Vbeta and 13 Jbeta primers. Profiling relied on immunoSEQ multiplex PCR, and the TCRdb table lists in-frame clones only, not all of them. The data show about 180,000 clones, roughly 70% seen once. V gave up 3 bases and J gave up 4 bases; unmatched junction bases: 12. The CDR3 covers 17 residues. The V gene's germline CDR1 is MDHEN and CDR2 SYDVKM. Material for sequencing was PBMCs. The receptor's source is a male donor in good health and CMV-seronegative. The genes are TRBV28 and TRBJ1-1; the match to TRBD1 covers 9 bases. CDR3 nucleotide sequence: TGTGCCAGCAGTTTCGGGTCCCGGGACAGGGCGGGCACTGAAGCTTTCTTT. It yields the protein CASSFGSRDRAGTEAFF.